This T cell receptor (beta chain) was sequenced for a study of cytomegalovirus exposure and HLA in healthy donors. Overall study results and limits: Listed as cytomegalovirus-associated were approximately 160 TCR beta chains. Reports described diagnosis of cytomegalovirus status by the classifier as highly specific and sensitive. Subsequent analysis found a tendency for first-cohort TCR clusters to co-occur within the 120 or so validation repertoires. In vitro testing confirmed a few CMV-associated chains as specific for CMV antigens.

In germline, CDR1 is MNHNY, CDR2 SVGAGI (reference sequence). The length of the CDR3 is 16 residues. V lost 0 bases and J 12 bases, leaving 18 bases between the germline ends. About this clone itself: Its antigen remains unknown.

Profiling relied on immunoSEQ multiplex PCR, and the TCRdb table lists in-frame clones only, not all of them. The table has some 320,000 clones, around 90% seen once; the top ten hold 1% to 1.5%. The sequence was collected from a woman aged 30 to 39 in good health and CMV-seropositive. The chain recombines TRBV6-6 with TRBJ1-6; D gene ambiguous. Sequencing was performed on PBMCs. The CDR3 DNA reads TGTGCCAGCAGTTACTCGGGTTCACAGCCCCAAGGACCCCTCCACTTT. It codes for CASSYSGSQPQGPLHF.